Following are 6 T cell receptor beta chains from one sample sequenced in a study of Ad26.COV2.S vaccination and SARS-CoV-2 variants. The protocol was immunoSEQ multiplex PCR, while the TCRdb copy is restricted to in-frame clones and leaves out a portion. The sample has about 440,000 clones, 90% seen once. Documented treatment: roughly 18 received Ad26.COV2.S at low or high dose, single or two shots; 5 received placebo; per-sample allocation not given. Each sample was drawn 63 days after the first injection (of vaccine or placebo). The material was peripheral blood, obtained in a trial of Ad26.COV2.S vaccine versus placebo. All receptors come from a person aged 18 to 65 who received the Ad26.COV2.S COVID-19 vaccine or a placebo.

This chain links TRBV7-2 with TRBJ2-3; 11 nucleotides match TRBD2. Trimming took 2 bases from V and 2 from J; bases not matched to a gene: 9. This CDR3 spans 18 amino acids. Germline CDR1 is SGHTA and CDR2 is FQGNSA. The CDR3 is CASSLRPGTSGSTDTQYF. CDR3 nucleotide sequence: TGTGCCAGCAGCTTAAGACCTGGGACTAGCGGCTCCACAGATACGCAGTATTTT.

CDR3 coding DNA: TGTGCCAGCAGCGTAGGGGGAAATTCCCCCGAGCAGTACTTC. Amino acid sequence: CASSVGGNSPEQYF. This chain links TRBV5-4 with TRBJ2-7; weak D call: TRBD1 (6 bases). The length of the CDR3 is 14 residues. The V and J ends lost 4 bases and 6 bases respectively, with 17 bases between them. Germline-derived CDR1 and CDR2 are SGHNT and YYREEE (reference sequence).

The rearrangement joins TRBV3-1 (or the pseudogene TRBV3-2) to TRBJ2-7; 9 nucleotides line up with TRBD1. CDR1 and CDR2 (germline): LGHDT, YNNKEL (reference sequence). V dropped 7 bases and J dropped 2; count of bases not matched to a gene: 6. This CDR3 region has 14 residues. CDR3 sequence reads: CASNPGQGTYEQYF. CDR3 sequence (DNA): TGTGCCAGCAACCCCGGACAGGGGACCTACGAGCAGTACTTC.

The chain joins TRBV4-3 to TRBJ2-4; no firm D call. Germline V gives CDR1 LGHNA, CDR2 YSLEER. V was clipped by 0 bases and J by 1 base, with 7 bases between them. This CDR3 is 15 amino acids long. The CDR3 protein is CASSQEVAAKNIQYF. CDR3 in DNA: TGCGCCAGCAGCCAAGAAGTGGCGGCCAAAAACATTCAGTACTTC.

This chain connects TRBV7-2 to TRBJ1-6; D call uncertain. In germline, CDR1 is SGHTA, CDR2 FQGNSA. The CDR3 extends over 19 amino acids. Deletions cut 2 bases from V and 8 bases from J, with 25 bases between. CDR3 DNA: TGTGCCAGCAGCTTACGGAGGGCAGTAGTAGCTCAAGTGGATTCACCCCTCCACTTT. Residues: CASSLRRAVVAQVDSPLHF. Full variable domain (rest looked up from reference TRBV7-2 and TRBJ1-6): GAGVSQSPSNKVTEKGKDVELRCDPISGHTALYWYRQSLGQGLEFLIYFQGNSAPDKSGLPSDRFSAERTGGSVSTLTIQRTQQEDSAVYLCASSLRRAVVAQVDSPLHFGNGTRLTVT.

This chain joins TRBV2 and TRBJ1-2; 9 positions agree with TRBD1. Per germline, CDR1 SNHLY and CDR2 FYNNEI. CDR3 length: 14 residues. The J segment lost 2 bases and the V segment lost 8 bases, leaving 6 bases of the junction unmatched. The CDR3 protein is CASVDRGRNYGYTF. In DNA, the CDR3 is TGTGCCAGCGTTGACAGGGGGAGAAACTATGGCTACACCTTC.